This T cell receptor beta chain was identified during a study of lymphopenia after photon versus proton radiotherapy. Study-wide results and caveats: Under photons, naive T cells and diversity fell while effector/memory populations rose.

Looked up from germline, CDR1 is SGHNT and CDR2 is YYREEE (reference sequence). This CDR3 is 16 amino acids long. J lost 1 base, V lost 4 bases, and 6 bases had no gene match. Using immunoSEQ multiplex PCR, the repertoire was profiled, and TCRdb retains in-frame clones only, with some absent. The table shows 150,000 or so clones, with approximately 86% occurring only once. A remark on this clone: Its antigen is currently unknown.

Sample: peripheral blood, taken from a patient treated with photon-based radiotherapy. The V gene is TRBV5-4, the J gene TRBJ1-1; the match to TRBD1 covers 11 bases. The receptor was isolated from a man over 45 with gastric cancer. The CDR3 loop is CASSPGTGGPNTEAFF. The CDR3 nucleotides are TGTGCCAGCAGCCCGGGGACAGGGGGACCGAACACTGAAGCTTTCTTT. The whole variable domain, filled in from reference TRBV5-4 and TRBJ1-1, reads ETGVTQSPTHLIKTRGQQVTLRCSSQSGHNTVSWYQQALGQGPQFIFQYYREEENGRGNFPPRFSGLQFPNYSSELNVNALELDDSALYLCASSPGTGGPNTEAFFGQGTRLTVV.